This entry describes one T cell receptor (beta chain). Its antigen is still unknown. Germline assignment: CDR1 SGHAT and CDR2 FQNNGV. The CDR3 runs 14 residues. V lost 10 bases and J lost 1, with 16 bases in between. MiXCR, applied by TCRdb to the reads, yields one record per CDR3 protein. The sample lists around 200,000 distinct CDR3 sequences, roughly 34% occurring once. This entry is derived from a study of T cell repertoires in cytomegalovirus infection. Study results and limitations: Carriers of CMV plus the relevant HLA were identified by cumulative public TCR beta family frequency. In two of eight donors, the top clonotype was HLA-C-restricted CMV-specific.

The chain recombines TRBV11-2 with TRBJ1-1; D not certain. This receptor was identified in a human donor in good health (CMV status not recorded). Some clones in this sample may be carry-over from other donors' samples. The source material was CD8+ T cells from cultured PBMCs, sampled from culture after CMV antigen stimulation. The CDR3 bases are TGTGCCACCTCAGACGGAGGGAGGAACACTGAAGCTTTCTTT. As protein: CATSDGGRNTEAFF.